Below, 18 T cell receptor beta chains from the same sample are listed, as sequenced in a study of blood T cell repertoires in COVID-19. Some clones are missing from TCRdb's copy, which holds only in-frame ones; the method was immunoSEQ multiplex PCR. The sample consists of fewer than 60,000 clones, more than 70% of them appearing once. The specimen sequenced was peripheral blood. The source is a human donor in a cohort sampled during active COVID-19.

V usage is TRBV3-1 (or the pseudogene TRBV3-2) and J usage is TRBJ2-3; D gene ambiguous. The germline V gene has CDR1 LGHDT and CDR2 YNNKEL (reference sequence). This CDR3 region has 17 residues. V lost 0 bases and J lost 2, with 15 bases in between. The CDR3, as DNA: TGTGCCAGCAGCCAAGATCTTGCTGGAGAAACCACAGATACGCAGTATTTT. Its protein product is CASSQDLAGETTDTQYF.

The rearrangement links TRBV20-1 to TRBJ1-2; possible D gene TRBD1, 5 bases. Germline V CDR1 and CDR2: DFQATT, SNEGSKA (reference sequence). This CDR3 region has 12 residues. V was clipped by 3 bases and J by 3 bases, with 8 bases between them. DNA of the CDR3: TGCAGTGCTAGTTGGGGGGACTATGGCTACACCTTC. It translates to CSASWGDYGYTF.

The chain has TRBV7-2 and TRBJ2-1, with TRBD2 matching 16 bases. The CDR3 is made up of 18 amino acids. CDR1 and CDR2 (germline): SGHTA, FQGNSA. Trimming at V came to 4 bases and at J to 9 bases, leaving 12 bases not matched to a gene. CDR3 coding DNA: TGTGCCAGCAGCTACGGGACTAGCGGGGGGGCCATTAAGAGTGAGCAGTTCTTC. Its translation: CASSYGTSGGAIKSEQFF.

This clone was recorded once. The chain combines TRBV7-9 with TRBJ2-6; D ambiguous. This CDR3 region has 12 residues. Germline V gene data show CDR1 as SEHNR and CDR2 as FQNEAQ (reference sequence). V lost 1 base to trimming and J lost 12 bases, with 7 bases between them. Written as DNA, the CDR3 is TGTGCCAGCAGCTTAGACCCGGGCGTCCTGACTTTC. Its protein product is CASSLDPGVLTF.

V and J are TRBV27 and TRBJ2-7; 7 bases agree with TRBD2. The V and J ends lost 3 bases and 4 bases, in that order; junction bases with no gene match: 9. This CDR3 region has 15 residues. Per the germline V gene, CDR1 is MNHEY and CDR2 is SMNVEV (reference sequence). The CDR3 spells CASSFTGGGMYEQYF. CDR3 coding DNA: TGTGCCAGCAGTTTTACGGGAGGAGGTATGTACGAGCAGTACTTC.

V and J are TRBV7-9 and TRBJ2-7, with D perhaps matching TRBD1 (6 bases). Germline loops: CDR1 SEHNR, CDR2 FQNEAQ (reference sequence). V was clipped by 1 base and J by 0 bases, with 7 bases between them. CDR3 length: 14 residues. CDR3 sequence: CASSLGGLSYEQYF. The CDR3 region has the DNA TGTGCCAGCAGCTTAGGGGGGCTCTCCTACGAGCAGTACTTC.

The chain carries TRBV27 and TRBJ2-5; 7 bases map to TRBD2. With 5 bases clipped from V and 5 bases from J, the junction kept 8 bases outside the gene matches. The V gene's germline CDR1 is MNHEY and CDR2 SMNVEV (reference sequence). This CDR3 comprises 14 residues. The CDR3 region has the DNA TGTGCCAGCAGTCGCTCGTGGGGAGGGGAGACCCAGTACTTC. Residues: CASSRSWGGETQYF.

The rearrangement uses TRBV7-8 and TRBJ1-1; possibly TRBD1 for D (5 bases). CDR1 is SGHVS, CDR2 FQNEAQ, per germline. V was cut by 1 base and J by 5 bases, with 11 bases left in between. CDR3 length: 14 residues. The CDR3 DNA is TGTGCCAGCAGCTTAGTCAGGGTAAAAACTGAAGCTTTCTTT. Translated, it gives CASSLVRVKTEAFF.

As concerns this clone: The junction departs from germline at one end; a sequencing error may be responsible. The CDR3 is CASSLESSDTQYF. CDR3 in DNA: TGTGCTAGCAGCTTAGAATCTTCAGATACGCAGTATTTT. The chain links TRBV7-7 to TRBJ2-3; no firm D call. The V gene's germline CDR1 is SSHAT and CDR2 FNYEAQ (reference sequence). CDR3 length: 13 amino acids.

The chain employs TRBV19 and TRBJ2-7; no clear D gene. Per the germline V gene, CDR1 is LNHDA and CDR2 is SQIVND (reference sequence). CDR3 length: 14 residues. V lost 3 bases, J lost 6 bases, and 15 bases lay in between. CDR3 in amino acids: CASSIDRSASEQYF. DNA of the CDR3: TGTGCCAGTAGTATTGATAGAAGCGCCTCCGAGCAGTACTTC. The full variable domain, in which reference TRBV19 and TRBJ2-7 provide the parts outside the CDR3, is DGGITQSPKYLFRKEGQNVTLSCEQNLNHDAMYWYRQDPGQGLRLIYYSQIVNDFQKGDIAEGYSVSREKKESFPLTVTSAQKNPTAFYLCASSIDRSASEQYFGPGTRLTVT.

The V gene is TRBV11-2, the J gene TRBJ2-1; TRBD1 agrees at 8 bases. The CDR3 covers 18 residues. J gave up 5 bases and V 4 bases, and 16 bases lay outside the gene matches. CDR1 SGHAT and CDR2 FQNNGV come from the germline V gene. CDR3 nucleotides: TGTGCCAGCAGCTCTCTTTCCTCCTCAGGACAGGGAAACAATGAGCAGTTCTTC. This gives the protein CASSSLSSSGQGNNEQFF.

The CDR3 sequence: CAISEPQTSGSHTQYF. DNA for the CDR3: TGTGCCATCAGTGAGCCCCAGACTAGCGGGAGCCATACGCAGTATTTT. The chain is built from TRBV10-3 and TRBJ2-3, with 12 bases fitting TRBD2. The CDR3 contains 16 residues. V dropped 2 bases and J dropped 7; count of bases not matched to a gene: 7. In germline, CDR1 is ENHRY, CDR2 SYGVKD.

The chain combines TRBV7-9 with TRBJ2-5; TRBD2 might be the D (5 bases). Per the germline V gene, CDR1 is SEHNR and CDR2 is FQNEAQ (reference sequence). The germline V and J ends were trimmed by 3 bases and 3 bases, with 17 bases remaining between them. The CDR3 has 16 residues. The CDR3 loop is CASSFLSSAGKETQYF. CDR3 in DNA: TGTGCCAGCAGCTTTTTAAGTAGCGCCGGCAAAGAGACCCAGTACTTC.

The genes are TRBV5-4 and TRBJ2-1; perhaps TRBD2 as D (5 bases). V was shortened by 4 bases and J by 1 base, with 12 bases between the two germline ends. CDR1 and CDR2 (germline): SGHNT, YYREEE (reference sequence). The CDR3 consists of 15 residues. The CDR3 DNA sequence: TGTGCCAGCAGCCGTGGACTGGGATCCTACAATGAGCAGTTCTTC. Amino acid sequence: CASSRGLGSYNEQFF.

The chain carries TRBV9 and TRBJ2-2; a weak D match, TRBD2 (5 bases). CDR1 is SGDLS and CDR2 is YYNGEE in the germline V gene. The CDR3 consists of 15 residues. Trimming cost V 3 bases and J 5 bases, with 14 bases left between them. This chain's CDR3 is CASSARTVETGELFF. The CDR3 DNA reads TGTGCCAGCAGCGCACGGACTGTTGAGACCGGGGAGCTGTTTTTT. Using reference TRBV9 and TRBJ2-2 for the parts outside the CDR3, the full variable domain is DSGVTQTPKHLITATGQRVTLRCSPRSGDLSVYWYQQSLDQGLQFLIQYYNGEERAKGNILERFSAQQFPDLHSELNLSSLELGDSALYFCASSARTVETGELFFGEGSRLTVL.

The rearrangement joins TRBV5-1 to TRBJ2-5, with 11 bases lining up with TRBD2. Germline CDR1 and CDR2: SGHRS and YFSETQ. The CDR3 is 16 residues long. V trimming: 0 bases; J trimming: 2 bases; junction bases outside the gene matches: 3. CDR3 coding DNA: TGCGCCAGCAGCTTGGGGTTAGCGGGGGGGCAAGAGACCCAGTACTTC. Its translation: CASSLGLAGGQETQYF.

V usage is TRBV3-1 (or the pseudogene TRBV3-2) and J usage is TRBJ1-3; a weak D match, TRBD1 (6 bases). Trimming took 1 base from V and 3 from J, leaving 10 bases between them. This CDR3 has 15 residues. CDR1 LGHDT and CDR2 YNNKEL come from the germline V gene (reference sequence). CDR3 protein: CASSQVGGGGNTIYF. CDR3 coding DNA: TGTGCCAGCAGCCAAGTAGGGGGTGGTGGAAACACCATATATTTT.

The rearrangement joins TRBV3-1 (or the pseudogene TRBV3-2) to TRBJ2-1, with 10 nucleotides matching TRBD2. The CDR3 contains 16 residues. V lost 3 bases to trimming and J lost 3 bases; unmatched junction nucleotides: 5. CDR1 and CDR2 (germline): LGHDT, YNNKEL (reference sequence). CDR3 loop: CASSHITSGNYNEQFF. For the CDR3, the DNA is TGTGCCAGCAGCCATATAACTAGCGGGAACTACAATGAGCAGTTCTTC.